What follows are 27 T cell receptor beta chains derived from one specimen sequenced in a study of OX40 agonist ivuxolimab in advanced cancers. Profiling relied on immunoSEQ multiplex PCR, and the TCRdb table lists in-frame clones only, not all of them. The repertoire includes about 85,000 clones, 65% to 90% of them detected once, and about 2% sits in the top ten. The sample consisted of CD4+ or CD8+ T cells sorted from blood, taken in a trial of the OX40 agonist ivuxolimab. All receptors derive from an adult with an advanced solid tumor such as melanoma, head and neck, liver or kidney cancer.

The V call is TRBV11-3, the J call TRBJ1-2; possibly TRBD1 for D (6 bases). This CDR3 contains 15 residues. V lost 1 base and J lost 2, with 11 bases in between. Germline-derived CDR1 and CDR2 are SGHNT and YENEEA. CDR3 residues: CASSLVVRGNYGYTF. The DNA for the CDR3 is TGTGCCAGCAGCTTAGTCGTAAGGGGGAACTATGGCTACACCTTC.

This clone has just one count. The V call is TRBV5-1, the J call TRBJ2-1; 15 bases map to TRBD2. Germline-derived CDR1 and CDR2 are SGHRS and YFSETQ. The CDR3 length is 17 residues. V gave up 4 bases and J gave up 7 bases; unmatched junction bases: 9. CDR3 nucleotide sequence: TGCGCCAGCAGCCCGGGTGGGACTAGCGGGGGGCGGAATGAGCAGTTCTTC. Protein product: CASSPGGTSGGRNEQFF.

In this sample, this clone turned up once. The V and J genes are TRBV6-1 and TRBJ2-6, with D hard to call. The CDR3 totals 15 residues. Germline loops: CDR1 MNHNS, CDR2 SASEGT. Trimming shortened V by 5 bases and J by 2 bases, and 10 bases separated the two germline ends. The CDR3 nucleotides are TGTGCCAGCAGTTCTGGGGAAGCTGGGGCCAACGTCCTGACTTTC. Its translation is CASSSGEAGANVLTF.

J is TRBJ1-1 and V is TRBV18; maybe TRBD1 (6 bases). This CDR3 is built from 15 residues. Trimming removed 3 bases at V and 1 base at J, with 12 bases between. The germline V gene has CDR1 KGHSH and CDR2 LQKENI. The CDR3 coding sequence is TGTGCCAGCTCACCGATGGGACACCAGAACACTGAAGCTTTCTTT. Protein sequence: CASSPMGHQNTEAFF.

The CDR3 DNA sequence: TGCGCCAGCAGCTTGCGATTAAAGGTGGACACCGGGGAGCTGTTTTTT. This encodes CASSLRLKVDTGELFF. This chain uses TRBV5-1 with TRBJ2-2, with D hard to call. The germline CDR1 and CDR2 sequences are SGHRS and YFSETQ. V dropped 1 base and J dropped 3 bases, with 13 bases sitting between them. CDR3 size: 16 residues.

As to this clone: Mismatch with germline at one junction end may stem from a read error. This chain joins TRBV2 and TRBJ2-6, with TRBD2 as a possible D gene (5 bases). The CDR3 runs to 13 residues. Germline CDR1 SNHLY, CDR2 FYNNEI. Written as DNA, the CDR3 is TGTGCCAGCAGGGACTCTTGGGCCAACGTCCTGACTTTC. This encodes CASRDSWANVLTF.

This clone appeared a few times. This rearrangement joins TRBV9 to TRBJ1-4; D is perhaps TRBD1 (6 bases). Germline V lookup: CDR1 SGDLS, CDR2 YYNGEE. V lost 4 bases, J lost 4 bases, and 11 bases lay in between. The CDR3 consists of 14 residues. CDR3 loop: CASSPGDGNEKLFF. The CDR3 nucleotides read TGTGCCAGCAGCCCAGGGGACGGTAATGAAAAACTGTTTTTT.

This chain connects TRBV7-2 to TRBJ2-7; no clear D. Germline lookup yields CDR1 SGHTA and CDR2 FQGNSA. This CDR3 contains 12 residues. Trimming stripped 5 bases from V and 5 bases from J, with 10 bases between. Written as DNA, the CDR3 is TGTGCCAGCAGCCGTCACTGGAACGAGCAGTACTTC. It codes for CASSRHWNEQYF.

V and J are TRBV29-1 and TRBJ2-3, with D possibly being TRBD1 (6 bases). Germline V CDR1 and CDR2: SQVTM, ANQGSEA. The CDR3 contains 12 residues. Trimming shortened V by 4 bases and J by 2 bases, and 7 bases separated the two germline ends. CDR3 amino acids: CSVGQDTDTQYF. The CDR3 coding sequence is TGCAGCGTTGGACAGGACACAGATACGCAGTATTTT.

This chain uses TRBV5-4 with TRBJ1-2, with 9 bases fitting TRBD1. J lost 9 bases, V lost 4 bases, and 10 bases had no gene match. This CDR3 has 14 amino acids. The germline CDR1 and CDR2 sequences are SGHNT and YYREEE (reference sequence). CDR3 protein: CASSHGQGRGSYTF. In DNA, the CDR3 is TGTGCCAGCAGCCATGGACAGGGGCGAGGGAGCTACACCTTC.

J is TRBJ2-1 and V is TRBV5-1; TRBD1 aligns across 8 bases. The CDR3 is 14 residues long. With 4 bases clipped from V and 6 bases from J, the junction kept 6 bases outside the gene matches. Germline-derived CDR1 and CDR2 are SGHRS and YFSETQ. The CDR3 loop is CASSARTGSNEQFF. CDR3 nucleotides: TGCGCCAGCAGCGCCCGGACAGGGTCCAATGAGCAGTTCTTC.

The chain carries TRBV11-3 and TRBJ2-5; 12 bases align to TRBD2. Germline CDR1 SGHNT, CDR2 YENEEA. The CDR3 is 16 amino acids. Trimming removed 6 bases from V and 7 bases from J; junction bases left unmatched: 12. CDR3 protein: CASRSLRTSGVGTQYF. The CDR3 region has the DNA TGTGCCAGCAGGAGCCTAAGGACTAGCGGGGTGGGGACCCAGTACTTC.

The chain couples TRBV28 to TRBJ1-3; D is uncertain. Trimming shortened V by 4 bases and J by 6 bases, and 7 bases separated the two germline ends. The germline V gene has CDR1 MDHEN and CDR2 SYDVKM. The CDR3 covers 12 residues. CDR3 residues: CASSSEPNTIYF. DNA for the CDR3: TGTGCCAGCAGTTCGGAGCCAAACACCATATATTTT.

V is TRBV29-1 and J is TRBJ1-1; 9 nucleotides line up with TRBD1. This CDR3 is 13 amino acids long. In germline, CDR1 is SQVTM, CDR2 ANQGSEA. Losses at the gene ends were 7 bases for V and 1 base for J; bases not matched to a gene: 4. CDR3 loop: CSGGQGGNTEAFF. The CDR3 DNA sequence: TGCAGCGGGGGACAGGGTGGGAACACTGAAGCTTTCTTT.

A single count supports this clone. The chain joins TRBV11-3 to TRBJ2-2; the D call may be TRBD1 or TRBD2 (5 bases each). V gave up 5 bases and J gave up 8 bases, with 12 bases separating them. The CDR3 covers 13 residues. Germline lookup yields CDR1 SGHNT and CDR2 YENEEA. The CDR3 reads CASSPEWGGELFF. The CDR3 DNA is TGTGCCAGCAGCCCCGAGTGGGGGGGGGAGCTGTTTTTT.

This clone was recorded a few times. The chain has TRBV6-8 and TRBJ1-3; D is ambiguous. This CDR3 has 14 residues. The germline gives CDR1 MNHGY, CDR2 SAAAGT. V lost 2 bases and J 3 bases, leaving 8 bases between the germline ends. The CDR3 region is CASSYTTSGNTIYF. CDR3 in DNA: TGTGCCAGCAGTTACACTACAAGTGGAAACACCATATATTTT.

V is TRBV28 and J is TRBJ2-7; D is possibly TRBD2 (7 bases). Trimming removed 7 bases from V and 2 bases from J, with 21 bases in between. This CDR3 is built from 16 residues. Germline-derived CDR1 and CDR2 are MDHEN and SYDVKM. The CDR3 protein is CASTRGGGGKTYEQYF. For the CDR3, the DNA is TGTGCCAGCACCCGAGGGGGGGGCGGGAAGACCTACGAGCAGTACTTC.

The rearrangement joins TRBV7-3 to TRBJ2-5; 8 positions match TRBD1. This CDR3 has 13 amino acids. The junction had 1 base not matched to a gene; V was cut back by 4 bases and J by 3 bases. Germline-derived CDR1 and CDR2 are SGHTA and FQGTGA. The CDR3 DNA is TGTGCCAGCAGCTCGGACAGGGAAGAGACCCAGTACTTC. Protein: CASSSDREETQYF.

The rearrangement joins TRBV9 to TRBJ1-2; D is possibly TRBD1 (6 bases). The CDR3 covers 13 residues. The V end was cut by 3 bases, the J end by 7 bases, with 13 bases between. Per the germline V gene, CDR1 is SGDLS and CDR2 is YYNGEE. The CDR3 bases are TGTGCCAGCAGCGCCGGTGGGGGGCCTGGCTACACCTTC. Protein: CASSAGGGPGYTF.

V usage is TRBV14 and J usage is TRBJ2-5, with D tentatively TRBD2 (7 bases). V lost 2 bases and J lost 4, with 17 bases in between. This CDR3 has 16 amino acids. CDR1 and CDR2 (germline): SGHDN, FVKESK. As DNA, the CDR3 is TGTGCCAGCAGCCAATTACGGGGGGCGAGAGGAGAGACCCAGTACTTC. Amino acids: CASSQLRGARGETQYF.

In its sample, this clone was seen a few times. V usage is TRBV6-4 and J usage is TRBJ2-3; 8 positions agree with TRBD2. The CDR3 contains 15 residues. V was pared by 2 bases and J by 3 bases, with 4 bases of the junction left unmatched. Germline CDR1 reads MRHNA; CDR2 reads SNTAGT. The CDR3 sequence: CASSDGGGITDTQYF. CDR3 nucleotide sequence: TGTGCCAGCAGTGACGGCGGGGGGATAACAGATACGCAGTATTTT.

The chain links TRBV5-4 to TRBJ2-3; D is unresolved. The CDR3 is made up of 15 amino acids. The germline V and J ends were trimmed by 0 bases and 4 bases, with 12 bases remaining between them. Germline V gene sequence: CDR1 SGHNT, CDR2 YYREEE (reference sequence). In nucleotides, the CDR3 is TGTGCCAGCAGCTTGGATATGAAGCAGTCAGATACGCAGTATTTT. Its protein product is CASSLDMKQSDTQYF.

The chain employs TRBV4-2 and TRBJ1-2, with 9 nucleotides matching TRBD1. CDR3 length: 15 amino acids. V trimming: 5 bases; J trimming: 7 bases; junction bases outside the gene matches: 11. Germline V CDR1 and CDR2: LGHNA, YNFKEQ. The CDR3 loop reads CASSSRDRALGGYTF. In DNA form, the CDR3 reads TGTGCCAGCAGCTCTAGGGACAGGGCACTTGGTGGCTACACCTTC.

The CDR3 DNA follows: TGTGCCAGCTCCCGGGACCGCACACATCAGCAGTACTTC. It is translated as CASSRDRTHQQYF. This chain links TRBV11-3 with TRBJ2-7, with D perhaps TRBD1 or TRBD2 (5 bases each). The CDR3 runs 13 residues. Germline values: CDR1 SGHNT, CDR2 YENEEA. V lost 8 bases and J 8 bases, leaving 19 bases between the germline ends.

This clone was seen only a few times. This chain uses TRBV29-1 with TRBJ1-5, with a weak D call TRBD1 (5 bases). The germline CDR1 and CDR2 sequences are SQVTM and ANQGSEA. The V end was cut by 5 bases, the J end by 0 bases, with 14 bases between. This CDR3 is built from 15 residues. CDR3 sequence (DNA): TGCAGCGTTACCATTTCGGGGCATAGCAATCAGCCCCAGCATTTT. Amino acid sequence: CSVTISGHSNQPQHF.

The CDR3 reads CAWSLGTENSPLHF. The CDR3 DNA follows: TGTGCCTGGAGTCTCGGGACAGAAAATTCACCCCTCCACTTT. This chain connects TRBV30 to TRBJ1-6; 7 bases map to TRBD1. Germline V CDR1 and CDR2: GTSNPN, SVGIG (reference sequence). V shed 2 bases, J shed 7 bases, and the junction held 5 bases outside the gene matches. This CDR3 has 14 residues.

The V and J genes are TRBV2 and TRBJ2-1; a possible D gene is TRBD2 (6 bases). CDR1 and CDR2 from the germline V gene are SNHLY and FYNNEI. The CDR3 is 14 amino acids. With 7 bases removed from V and 6 bases from J, the gap between germline ends came to 16 bases. The CDR3 DNA is TGTGCCAGCACCGACGGGGGTCTTCTCAATGAGCAGTTCTTC. Its protein is CASTDGGLLNEQFF.